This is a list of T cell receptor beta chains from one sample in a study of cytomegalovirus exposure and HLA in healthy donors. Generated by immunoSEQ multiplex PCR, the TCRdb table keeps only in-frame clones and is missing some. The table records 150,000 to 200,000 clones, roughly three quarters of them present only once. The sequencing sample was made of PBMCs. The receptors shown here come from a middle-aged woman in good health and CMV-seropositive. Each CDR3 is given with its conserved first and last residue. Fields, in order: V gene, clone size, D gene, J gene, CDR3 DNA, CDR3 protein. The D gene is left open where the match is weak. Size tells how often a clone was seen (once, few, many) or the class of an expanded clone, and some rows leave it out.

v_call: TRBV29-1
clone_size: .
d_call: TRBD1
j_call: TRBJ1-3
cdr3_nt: TGCAGCGCCCAGGGGGACTCTGGAAACACCATATATTTT
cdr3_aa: CSAQGDSGNTIYF

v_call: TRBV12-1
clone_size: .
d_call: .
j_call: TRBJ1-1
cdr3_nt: TGTGCCAGCAGCGACACCCTACCGGGACAGGGGGCGAACCGGCTACTCAACACTGAAGCTTTCTTT
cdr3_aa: CASSDTLPGQGANRLLNTEAFF

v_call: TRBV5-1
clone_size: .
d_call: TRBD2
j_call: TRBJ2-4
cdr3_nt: TGCGCCAGCAGCGCAGGGACTAGCGGGGCAGAGCTAGCCAAAAACAGTCAGTACTTC
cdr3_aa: CASSAGTSGAELAKNSQYF

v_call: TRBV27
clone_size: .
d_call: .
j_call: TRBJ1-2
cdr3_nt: TGTGCCAGCAGTTCTTCCAGGGGCTGGGACTATGGCTACACCTTC
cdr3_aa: CASSSSRGWDYGYTF

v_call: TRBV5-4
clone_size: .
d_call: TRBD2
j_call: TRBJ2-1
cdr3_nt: TGTGCCAGCAGCTTGGGAAATAGCGGGGGGGTACGGAATGAGCAGTTCTTC
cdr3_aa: CASSLGNSGGVRNEQFF

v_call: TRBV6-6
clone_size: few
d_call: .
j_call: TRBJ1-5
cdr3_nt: TGTGCCAGCTCCCGAGGTAGCAATCAGCCCCAGCATTTT
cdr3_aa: CASSRGSNQPQHF

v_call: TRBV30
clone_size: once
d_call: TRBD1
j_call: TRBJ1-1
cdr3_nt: TGTGCCTGGAGGACCGGGGACAGGGGGCGATTCAGGAACACTGAAGCTTTCTTT
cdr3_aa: CAWRTGDRGRFRNTEAFF

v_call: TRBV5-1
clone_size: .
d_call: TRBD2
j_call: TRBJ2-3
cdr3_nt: TGCGCCAGCAGCTTGATGATTCTAGCGGGGGGCGAAGATACGCAGTATTTT
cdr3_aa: CASSLMILAGGEDTQYF

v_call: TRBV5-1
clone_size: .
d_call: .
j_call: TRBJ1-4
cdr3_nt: TGCGCCAGCAGCTTGTCCCTACTCACAACTAATGAAAAACTGTTTTTT
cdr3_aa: CASSLSLLTTNEKLFF

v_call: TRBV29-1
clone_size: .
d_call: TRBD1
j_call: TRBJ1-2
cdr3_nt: TGCAGCGTTGACAAGGACAGGGAGGCTGGCTACACCTTC
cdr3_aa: CSVDKDREAGYTF

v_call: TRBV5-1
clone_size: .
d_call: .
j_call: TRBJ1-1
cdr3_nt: TGCGCCAGCAGCTTCGTCGGGGGGGGGATGAACACTGAAGCTTTCTTT
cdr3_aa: CASSFVGGGMNTEAFF

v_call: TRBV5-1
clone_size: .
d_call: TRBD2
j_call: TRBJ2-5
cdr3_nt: TGCGCCAGCAGCCGACTAGCGGGGAACAAACCCGGCCAAGAGACCCAGTACTTC
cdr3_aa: CASSRLAGNKPGQETQYF

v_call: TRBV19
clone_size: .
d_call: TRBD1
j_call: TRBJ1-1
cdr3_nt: TGTGCCAGTAGTACCCCCTCAGGGGGGTATATGAACACTGAAGCTTTCTTT
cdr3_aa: CASSTPSGGYMNTEAFF

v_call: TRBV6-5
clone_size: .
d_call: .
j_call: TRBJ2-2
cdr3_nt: TGTGCCAGCATAGGGGCCGGGTCCACCGGGGAGCTGTTTTTT
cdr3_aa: CASIGAGSTGELFF

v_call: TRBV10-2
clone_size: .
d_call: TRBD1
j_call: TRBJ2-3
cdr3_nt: TGCGCCAGCGGCACTGGGCCAGGGGGCCCAGATACGCAGTATTTT
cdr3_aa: CASGTGPGGPDTQYF

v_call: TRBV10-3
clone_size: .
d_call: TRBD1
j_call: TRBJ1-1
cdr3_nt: TGCGCCATCAGGGAAGACAGGGAAGTTATGAACACTGAAGCTTTCTTT
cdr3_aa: CAIREDREVMNTEAFF

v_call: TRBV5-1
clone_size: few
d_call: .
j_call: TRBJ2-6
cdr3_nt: TGCGCCAGCAGGTTACAGACCTCTGGGGCCAACGTCCTGACTTTC
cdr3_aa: CASRLQTSGANVLTF

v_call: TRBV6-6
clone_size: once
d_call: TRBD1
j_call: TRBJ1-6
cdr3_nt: TGTGCCAGCAGTTACTCACCGGGACAGTCAAATTCACCCCTCCACTTT
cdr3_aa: CASSYSPGQSNSPLHF

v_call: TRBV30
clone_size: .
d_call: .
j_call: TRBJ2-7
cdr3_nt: TGTGCCTGGAAAGGACGTGGACAGTCCTACGAGCAGTACTTC
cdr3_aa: CAWKGRGQSYEQYF

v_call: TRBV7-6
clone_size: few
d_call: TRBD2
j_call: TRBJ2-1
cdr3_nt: TGTGCCAGCAGCCGCGGGACTAGCGGGGGGAATGAGCAGTTCTTC
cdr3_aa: CASSRGTSGGNEQFF

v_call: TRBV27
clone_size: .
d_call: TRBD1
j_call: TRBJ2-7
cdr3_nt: TGTGCCAGCAGTTTATCAGCAGGGGGCTACGAGCAGTACTTC
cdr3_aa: CASSLSAGGYEQYF

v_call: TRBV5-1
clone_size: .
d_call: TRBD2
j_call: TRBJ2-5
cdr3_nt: TGCGCCAGCAGCTTGTTCGGGACTAGCGTCGAAGAGACCCAGTACTTC
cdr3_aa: CASSLFGTSVEETQYF

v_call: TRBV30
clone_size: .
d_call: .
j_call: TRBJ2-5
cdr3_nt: TGTGCCTGGAGTGTGTTACCAGCGGAGCAAGAGACCCAGTACTTC
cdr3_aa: CAWSVLPAEQETQYF

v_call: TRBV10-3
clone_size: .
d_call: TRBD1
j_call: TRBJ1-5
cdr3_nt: TGTGCCATTAGTCCGGGACAGGGAAGCAATCAGCCCCAGCATTTT
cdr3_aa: CAISPGQGSNQPQHF

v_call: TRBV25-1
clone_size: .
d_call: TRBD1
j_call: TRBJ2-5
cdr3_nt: TGTGCCAGCAGTGGGGTGAGGACAGGGGCGTTGCAAGAGACCCAGTACTTC
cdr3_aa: CASSGVRTGALQETQYF

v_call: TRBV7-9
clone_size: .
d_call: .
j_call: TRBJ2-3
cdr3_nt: TGTGCCAGCAGCCTTAGGGGAACTCACACAGATACGCAGTATTTT
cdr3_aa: CASSLRGTHTDTQYF

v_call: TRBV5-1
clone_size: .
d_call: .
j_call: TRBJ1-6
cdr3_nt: TGCGCCAGCAGCCGCGACCTCCAGGGGACCTATTCACCCCTCCACTTT
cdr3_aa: CASSRDLQGTYSPLHF

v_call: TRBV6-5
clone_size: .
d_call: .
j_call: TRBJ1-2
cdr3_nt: TGTGCCACCTTGGGCGACGGACTTCCCATCTATGGCTACACCTTC
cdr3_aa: CATLGDGLPIYGYTF

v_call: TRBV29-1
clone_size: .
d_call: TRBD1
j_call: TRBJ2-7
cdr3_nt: TGCAGCGTTGCCGGGACAGGGGGCTACGAGCAGTACTTC
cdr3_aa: CSVAGTGGYEQYF

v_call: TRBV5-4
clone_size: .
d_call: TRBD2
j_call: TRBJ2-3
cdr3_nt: TGTGCCAGCAGCTGGATCAGCGGGGGCACAGATACGCAGTATTTT
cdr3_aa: CASSWISGGTDTQYF

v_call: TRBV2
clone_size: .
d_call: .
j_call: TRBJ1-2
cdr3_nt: TGTGCCAGCAGCCAGAGTAGAGGGAATGGCTACACCTTC
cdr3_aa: CASSQSRGNGYTF

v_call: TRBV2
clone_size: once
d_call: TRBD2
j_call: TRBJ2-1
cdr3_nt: TGTGCCAGCCGCCGACGGACTAGCGGGGGGAACTACAATGAGCAGTTCTTC
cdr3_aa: CASRRRTSGGNYNEQFF

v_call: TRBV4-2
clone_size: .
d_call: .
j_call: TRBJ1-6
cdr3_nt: TGTGCCAGCAGCCAGGACAACAGGGTTTCACCCCTCCACTTT
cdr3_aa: CASSQDNRVSPLHF

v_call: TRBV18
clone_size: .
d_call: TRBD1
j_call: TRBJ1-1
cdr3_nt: TGTGCCAGCTCACTAGGACAGGGCTTCACTGTAGAAGCTTTCTTT
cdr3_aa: CASSLGQGFTVEAFF

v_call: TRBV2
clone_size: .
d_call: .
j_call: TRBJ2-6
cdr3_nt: TGTGCCAGCTCCAGGACAACCAACGTCCTGACTTTC
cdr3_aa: CASSRTTNVLTF

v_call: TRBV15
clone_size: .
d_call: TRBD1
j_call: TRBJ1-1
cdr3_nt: TGTGCCACCAGCAGGGGGCCCGGCAGGGGGAGTGGGACTGAAGCTTTCTTT
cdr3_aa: CATSRGPGRGSGTEAFF

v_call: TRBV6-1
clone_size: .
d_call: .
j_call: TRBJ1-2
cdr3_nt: TGTGCCAGCAGCCCGACATTCGAATGGTATGGCTACACCTTC
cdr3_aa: CASSPTFEWYGYTF

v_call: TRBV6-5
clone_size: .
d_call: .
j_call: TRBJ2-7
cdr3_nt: TGTGCCAGCAGTAAGGACAGAGTCTACGAGCAGTACTTC
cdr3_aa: CASSKDRVYEQYF

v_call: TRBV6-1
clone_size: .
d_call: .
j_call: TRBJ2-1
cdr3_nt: TGTGCCAGCAGTCCTGCGGGGCATTACAATGAGCAGTTCTTC
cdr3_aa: CASSPAGHYNEQFF